This TCR beta chain was sequenced during a study of a mutant IDH1 vaccine in newly diagnosed glioma. Study in general: Eight vaccinations were given in weeks 1, 3, 5, 7, 11, 15, 19 and 23. An approximately 62% male, about 40% female split and a mean age of 40.4 years characterized treated patients.

Concerning this clone itself: Its antigen remains unknown.

TCRdb's copy holds only in-frame clones and misses some; the assay was immunoSEQ multiplex PCR. The data contain 32,000 or so clones, roughly nine tenths of them singletons. Sample time point: week 5, during vaccination. Vaccination used 300 ug of mutant IDH1 20-mer peptide per dose, with topical imiquimod. Each tumor in the donors was a new WHO grade 3 or 4 astrocytoma, IDH1-mutant and ATRX-lost. Germline CDR1 and CDR2: LNHDA and SQIVND (reference sequence). The CDR3 length is 18 residues. V lost 4 bases to trimming and J lost 1 base, with 22 bases between them. The J gene is TRBJ1-2, the V gene TRBV19; maybe TRBD1 (5 bases). Sequenced material: peripheral blood mononuclear cells (PBMCs), taken from a glioma patient whose treatment included an IDH1 peptide vaccine. The TCR originated in a woman aged 40 to 50 with glioma. Some clones in this sample may be carry-over from other donors' samples. CDR3 in DNA: TGTGCCAGTAGTACGAAACAGGCACCAAGATTGGGTAACTATGGCTACACCTTC. Translating gives CASSTKQAPRLGNYGYTF.